Following are 9 T cell receptor beta chains from one sample sequenced in a study of T cell repertoires in ileal Crohn's disease. Data came from immunoSEQ multiplex PCR; TCRdb stores just in-frame clones and leaves some out. The table lists about 59,000 clones, approximately 91% of them singletons. Time point denoted: neoterminal ileum biopsy at postoperative endoscopy, about 6 months after surgery. The material sequenced was ileal tissue. All receptors derive from an adult with Crohn's disease.

The V gene is TRBV29-1, the J gene TRBJ2-7, with TRBD2 identical over 7 bases. There are 13 residues in the CDR3. Germline V gene data show CDR1 as SQVTM and CDR2 as ANQGSEA. After removal of 6 bases from V and 4 bases from J, the junction contained 9 bases not matched to a gene. CDR3 sequence (DNA): TGCAGCGTGCAAGCGGGGAGCGCATACGAGCAGTACTTC. This gives the protein CSVQAGSAYEQYF.

This sequence joins TRBV29-1 and TRBJ2-1; D is possibly TRBD2 (6 bases). Trimming stripped 3 bases from V and 7 bases from J, with 7 bases between. The CDR3 contains 11 residues. Germline CDR1 and CDR2: SQVTM and ANQGSEA. The CDR3 sequence: CSVDRGNEQFF. In nucleotides, the CDR3 is TGCAGCGTTGACCGGGGGAATGAGCAGTTCTTC.

The chain joins TRBV7-8 to TRBJ1-1, with 7 bases matching TRBD1. This CDR3 is built from 15 residues. V lost 4 bases to trimming and J lost 3 bases; unmatched junction nucleotides: 8. From germline, CDR1 is SGHVS and CDR2 FQNEAQ. The CDR3, as DNA: TGTGCCAGCAGCTCGGGACAGCGAGTAGACACTGAAGCTTTCTTT. Protein sequence: CASSSGQRVDTEAFF.

The chain recombines TRBV29-1 with TRBJ2-1; D unresolved. The CDR3 consists of 14 residues. V lost 1 base, J lost 8 bases, and 15 bases lay in between. Germline lookup yields CDR1 SQVTM and CDR2 ANQGSEA. The CDR3 DNA reads as TGCAGCGTTGAAGTAGTATTCGGGTTTGATGAGCAGTTCTTC. Translation: CSVEVVFGFDEQFF.

V usage is TRBV6-1 and J usage is TRBJ2-5, with D possibly being TRBD1 (6 bases). There are 14 residues in the CDR3. The ends were cut back, 4 bases at V and 3 bases at J, with 12 bases in the middle. Germline CDR1 reads MNHNS; CDR2 reads SASEGT. DNA for the CDR3: TGTGCCAGCAGTGCCAGGGGAACGAAAGAGACCCAGTACTTC. It is translated as CASSARGTKETQYF.

This chain connects TRBV2 to TRBJ1-4; no firm D call. Germline V gene sequence: CDR1 SNHLY, CDR2 FYNNEI. The V and J ends lost 4 bases and 7 bases respectively, with 16 bases between them. The CDR3 contains 15 residues. CDR3 coding DNA: TGTGCCAGCAGTGTCGGACCCCCGGGGAGTGAAAAACTGTTTTTT. It is translated as CASSVGPPGSEKLFF.

This clone was seen once. The chain has TRBV15 and TRBJ1-2, with D possibly matching TRBD1 (5 bases). This CDR3 has 15 residues. The V gene lost 0 bases and the J gene lost 7 bases, with 15 bases spanning the gap. Germline lookup yields CDR1 LNHNV and CDR2 YYDKDF (reference sequence). The CDR3 region is CATSRDFRVGGGYTF. CDR3 sequence (DNA): TGTGCCACCAGCAGAGATTTCAGGGTGGGCGGTGGCTACACCTTC.

V is TRBV7-3 and J is TRBJ2-1, with TRBD2 as a possible D gene (6 bases). The CDR3 totals 14 residues. Germline V CDR1 and CDR2: SGHTA, FQGTGA. V dropped 5 bases and J dropped 10 bases, with 18 bases sitting between them. DNA of the CDR3: TGTGCCAGCAGCCGCAGCACAGGCGGGGACGAGCAGTTCTTC. As protein: CASSRSTGGDEQFF.

V is TRBV7-2 and J is TRBJ2-2; 7 bases agree with TRBD1. Germline trimming cut 7 bases from V and 1 base from J; bases unmatched to any gene: 6. Germline loops: CDR1 SGHTA, CDR2 FQGNSA. The CDR3 spans 15 residues. CDR3 bases: TGTGCCAGCAACCCCCGGGACAGGAACACCGGGGAGCTGTTTTTT. Translation: CASNPRDRNTGELFF.